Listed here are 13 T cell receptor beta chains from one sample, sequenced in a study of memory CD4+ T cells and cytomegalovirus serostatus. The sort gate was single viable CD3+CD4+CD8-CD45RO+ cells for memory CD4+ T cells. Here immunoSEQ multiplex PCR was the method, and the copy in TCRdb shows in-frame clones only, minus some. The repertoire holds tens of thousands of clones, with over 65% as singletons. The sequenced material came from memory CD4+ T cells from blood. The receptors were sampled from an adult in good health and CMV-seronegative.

The CDR3: CASMWGFQETQYF. Here the CDR3 DNA reads TGTGCCAGCATGTGGGGGTTCCAAGAGACCCAGTACTTC. The chain carries TRBV6-1 and TRBJ2-5, with D perhaps TRBD1 or TRBD2 (5 bases each). Germline lookup yields CDR1 MNHNS and CDR2 SASEGT. V lost 7 bases, J lost 1 base, and 10 bases lay in between. CDR3 length: 13 amino acids.

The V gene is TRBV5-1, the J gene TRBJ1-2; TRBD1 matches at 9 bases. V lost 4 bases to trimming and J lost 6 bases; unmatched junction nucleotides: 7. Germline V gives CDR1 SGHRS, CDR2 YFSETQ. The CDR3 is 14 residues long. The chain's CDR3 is CASSRDRGTDGYTF. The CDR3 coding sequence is TGCGCCAGCAGCAGAGACAGGGGGACTGATGGCTACACCTTC. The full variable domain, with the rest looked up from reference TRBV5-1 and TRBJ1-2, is KAGVTQTPRYLIKTRGQQVTLSCSPISGHRSVSWYQQTPGQGLQFLFEYFSETQRNKGNFPGRFSGRQFSNSRSEMNVSTLELGDSALYLCASSRDRGTDGYTFGSGTRLTVV.

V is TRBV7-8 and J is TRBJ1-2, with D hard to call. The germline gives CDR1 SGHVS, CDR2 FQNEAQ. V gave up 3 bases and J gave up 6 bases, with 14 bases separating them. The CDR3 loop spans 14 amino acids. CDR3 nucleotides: TGTGCCAGCAGCTTGGAGGGAAGATTCGATGGCTACACCTTC. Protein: CASSLEGRFDGYTF. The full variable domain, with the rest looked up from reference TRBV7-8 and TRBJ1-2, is GAGVSQSPRYKVAKRGQDVALRCDPISGHVSLFWYQQALGQGPEFLTYFQNEAQLDKSGLPSDRFFAERPEGSVSTLKIQRTQQEDSAVYLCASSLEGRFDGYTFGSGTRLTVV.

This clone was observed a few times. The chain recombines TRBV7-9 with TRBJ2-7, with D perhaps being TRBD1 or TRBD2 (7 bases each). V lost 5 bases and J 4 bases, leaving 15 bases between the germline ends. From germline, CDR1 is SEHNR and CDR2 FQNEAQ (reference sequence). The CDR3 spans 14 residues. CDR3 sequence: CASSRREGAYEQYF. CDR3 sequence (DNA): TGTGCCAGCAGCCGCAGGGAGGGGGCTTACGAGCAGTACTTC.

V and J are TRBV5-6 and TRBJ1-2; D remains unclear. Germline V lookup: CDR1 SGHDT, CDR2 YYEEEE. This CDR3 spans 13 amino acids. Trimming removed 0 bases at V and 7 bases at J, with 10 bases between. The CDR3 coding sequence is TGTGCCAGCAGCTTGGATCGAGCTGGTGGCTACACCTTC. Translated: CASSLDRAGGYTF. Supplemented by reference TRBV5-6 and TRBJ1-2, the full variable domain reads DAGVTQSPTHLIKTRGQQVTLRCSPKSGHDTVSWYQQALGQGPQFIFQYYEEEERQRGNFPDRFSGHQFPNYSSELNVNALLLGDSALYLCASSLDRAGGYTFGSGTRLTVV.

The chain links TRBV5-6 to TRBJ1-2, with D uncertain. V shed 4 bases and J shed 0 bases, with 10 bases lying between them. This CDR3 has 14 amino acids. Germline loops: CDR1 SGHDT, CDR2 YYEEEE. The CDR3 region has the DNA TGTGCCAGCAGCGGGATCCTAGCTAACTATGGCTACACCTTC. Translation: CASSGILANYGYTF.

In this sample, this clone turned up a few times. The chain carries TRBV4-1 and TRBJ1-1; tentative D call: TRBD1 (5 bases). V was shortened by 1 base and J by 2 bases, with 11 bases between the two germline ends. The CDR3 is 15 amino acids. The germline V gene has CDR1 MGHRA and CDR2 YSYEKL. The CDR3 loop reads CASSQADRDNTEAFF. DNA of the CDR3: TGCGCCAGCAGCCAAGCCGACAGAGACAACACTGAAGCTTTCTTT.

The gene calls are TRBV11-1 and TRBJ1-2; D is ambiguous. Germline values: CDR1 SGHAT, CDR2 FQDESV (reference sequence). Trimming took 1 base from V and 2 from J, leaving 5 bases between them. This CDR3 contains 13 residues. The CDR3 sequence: CASSLDGNYGYTF. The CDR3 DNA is TGTGCCAGCAGCTTAGACGGGAACTATGGCTACACCTTC.

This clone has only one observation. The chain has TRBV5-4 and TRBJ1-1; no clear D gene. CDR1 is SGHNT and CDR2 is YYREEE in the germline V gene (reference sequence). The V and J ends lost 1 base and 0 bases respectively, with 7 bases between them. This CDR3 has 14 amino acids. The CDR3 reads CASSLQTMNTEAFF. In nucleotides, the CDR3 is TGTGCCAGCAGCTTGCAGACTATGAACACTGAAGCTTTCTTT.

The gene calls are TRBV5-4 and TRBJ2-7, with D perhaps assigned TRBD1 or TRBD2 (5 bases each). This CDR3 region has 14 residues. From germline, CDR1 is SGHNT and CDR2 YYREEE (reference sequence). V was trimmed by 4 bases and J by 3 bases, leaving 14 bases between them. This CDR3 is CASSTRDRLYEQYF. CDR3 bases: TGTGCCAGCAGCACCCGGGACCGACTCTACGAGCAGTACTTC.

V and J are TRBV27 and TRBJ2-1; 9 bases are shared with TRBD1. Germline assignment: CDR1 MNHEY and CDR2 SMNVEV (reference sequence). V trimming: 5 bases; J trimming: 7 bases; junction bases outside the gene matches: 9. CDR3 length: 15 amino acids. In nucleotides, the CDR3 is TGTGCCAGCAGTATGATCCGGGACAGGGTGAATGAGCAGTTCTTC. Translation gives CASSMIRDRVNEQFF.

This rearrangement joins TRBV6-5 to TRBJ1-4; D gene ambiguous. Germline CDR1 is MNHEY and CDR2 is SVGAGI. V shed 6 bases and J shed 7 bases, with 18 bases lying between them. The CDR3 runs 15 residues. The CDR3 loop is CASRPRATKREKLFF. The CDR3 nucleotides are TGTGCCAGCAGACCCCGGGCCACTAAACGTGAAAAACTGTTTTTT.

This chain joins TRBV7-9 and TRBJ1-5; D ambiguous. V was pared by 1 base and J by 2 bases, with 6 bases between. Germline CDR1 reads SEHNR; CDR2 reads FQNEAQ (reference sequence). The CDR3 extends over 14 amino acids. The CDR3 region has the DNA TGTGCCAGCAGCTTAGGGCAGGGCAATCAGCCCCAGCATTTT. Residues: CASSLGQGNQPQHF.